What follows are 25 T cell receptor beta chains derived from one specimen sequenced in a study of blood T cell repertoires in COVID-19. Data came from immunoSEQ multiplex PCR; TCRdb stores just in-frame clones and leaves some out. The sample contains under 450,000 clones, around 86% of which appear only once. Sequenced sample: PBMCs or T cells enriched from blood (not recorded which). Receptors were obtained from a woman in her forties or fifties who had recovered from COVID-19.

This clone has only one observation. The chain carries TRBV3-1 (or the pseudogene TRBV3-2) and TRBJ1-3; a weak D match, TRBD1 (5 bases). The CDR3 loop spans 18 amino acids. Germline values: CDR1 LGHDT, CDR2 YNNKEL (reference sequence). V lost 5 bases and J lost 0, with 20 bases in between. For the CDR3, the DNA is TGTGCCAGCAGCAAGGGAGGACCAGACAGACACTCTGGAAACACCATATATTTT. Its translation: CASSKGGPDRHSGNTIYF.

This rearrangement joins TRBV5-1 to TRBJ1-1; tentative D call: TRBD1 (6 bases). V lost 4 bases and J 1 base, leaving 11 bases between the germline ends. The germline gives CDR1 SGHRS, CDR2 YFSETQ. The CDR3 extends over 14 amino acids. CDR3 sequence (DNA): TGCGCCAGCAGCGGACAGATACAGAACACTGAAGCTTTCTTT. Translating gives CASSGQIQNTEAFF. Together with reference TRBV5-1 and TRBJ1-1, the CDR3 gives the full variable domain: KAGVTQTPRYLIKTRGQQVTLSCSPISGHRSVSWYQQTPGQGLQFLFEYFSETQRNKGNFPGRFSGRQFSNSRSEMNVSTLELGDSALYLCASSGQIQNTEAFFGQGTRLTVV.

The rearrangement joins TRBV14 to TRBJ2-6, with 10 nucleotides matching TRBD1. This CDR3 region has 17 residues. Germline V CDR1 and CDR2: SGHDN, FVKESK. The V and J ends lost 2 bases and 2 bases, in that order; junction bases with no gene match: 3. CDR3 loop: CASSQLGTGAGANVLTF. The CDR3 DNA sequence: TGTGCCAGCAGCCAACTGGGGACAGGGGCTGGGGCCAACGTCCTGACTTTC. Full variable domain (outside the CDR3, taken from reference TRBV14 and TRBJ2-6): EAGVTQFPSHSVIEKGQTVTLRCDPISGHDNLYWYRRVMGKEIKFLLHFVKESKQDESGMPNNRFLAERTGGTYSTLKVQPAELEDSGVYFCASSQLGTGAGANVLTFGAGSRLTVL.

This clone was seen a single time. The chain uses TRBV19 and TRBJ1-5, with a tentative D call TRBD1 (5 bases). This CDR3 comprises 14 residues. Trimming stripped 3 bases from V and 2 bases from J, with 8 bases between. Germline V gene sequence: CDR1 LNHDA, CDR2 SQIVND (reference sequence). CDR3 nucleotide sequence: TGTGCCAGTAGTATGCGGGGGGGCAATCAGCCCCAGCATTTT. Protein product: CASSMRGGNQPQHF.

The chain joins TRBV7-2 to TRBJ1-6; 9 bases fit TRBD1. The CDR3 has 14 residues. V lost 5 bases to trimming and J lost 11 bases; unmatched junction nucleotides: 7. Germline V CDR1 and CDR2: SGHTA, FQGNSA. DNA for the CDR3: TGTGCCAGCAGCCCGGACAGGGGAGGGACACCCCTCCACTTT. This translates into CASSPDRGGTPLHF. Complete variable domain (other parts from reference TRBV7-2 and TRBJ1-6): GAGVSQSPSNKVTEKGKDVELRCDPISGHTALYWYRQSLGQGLEFLIYFQGNSAPDKSGLPSDRFSAERTGGSVSTLTIQRTQQEDSAVYLCASSPDRGGTPLHFGNGTRLTVT.

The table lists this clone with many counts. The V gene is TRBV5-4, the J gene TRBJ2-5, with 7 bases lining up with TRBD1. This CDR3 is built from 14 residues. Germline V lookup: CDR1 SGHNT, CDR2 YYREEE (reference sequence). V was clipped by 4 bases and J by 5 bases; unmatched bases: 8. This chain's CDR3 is CASSPRDSGETQYF. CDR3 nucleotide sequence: TGTGCCAGCAGCCCCCGGGACAGTGGGGAGACCCAGTACTTC.

The CDR3 spells CASRGLAAVQETQYF. In nucleotides, the CDR3 is TGTGCCAGTAGGGGACTAGCGGCCGTCCAAGAGACCCAGTACTTC. The J gene is TRBJ2-5, the V gene TRBV19; 11 nucleotides agree with TRBD2. With V trimmed by 6 bases and J by 1 base, 4 bases remained unmatched. CDR1 is LNHDA and CDR2 is SQIVND in the germline V gene (reference sequence). The CDR3 has 15 amino acids.

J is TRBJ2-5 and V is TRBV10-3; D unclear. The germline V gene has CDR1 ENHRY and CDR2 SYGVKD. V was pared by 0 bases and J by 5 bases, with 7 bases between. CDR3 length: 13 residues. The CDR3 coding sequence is TGTGCCATCAGTGAGTCTTCTGTGGAGACCCAGTACTTC. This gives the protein CAISESSVETQYF.

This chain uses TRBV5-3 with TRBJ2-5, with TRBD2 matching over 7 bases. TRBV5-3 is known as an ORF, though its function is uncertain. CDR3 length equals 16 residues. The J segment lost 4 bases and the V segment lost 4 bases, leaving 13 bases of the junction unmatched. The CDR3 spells CARSGTRRGEGETQYF. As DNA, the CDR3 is TGTGCCAGAAGCGGAACACGAAGAGGGGAGGGAGAGACCCAGTACTTC.

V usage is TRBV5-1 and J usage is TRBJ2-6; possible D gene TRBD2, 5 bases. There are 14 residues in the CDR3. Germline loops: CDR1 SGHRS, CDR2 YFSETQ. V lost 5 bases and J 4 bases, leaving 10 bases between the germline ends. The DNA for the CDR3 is TGCGCCAGCAGGGTCCCGGGGGGGGCCAACGTCCTGACTTTC. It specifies CASRVPGGANVLTF.

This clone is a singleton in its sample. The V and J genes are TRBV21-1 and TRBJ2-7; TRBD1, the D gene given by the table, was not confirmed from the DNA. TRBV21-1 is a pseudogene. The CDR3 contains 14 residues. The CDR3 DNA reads TGTGCCAGCAGCAGGGCAGTTAATATCTACGAGCAGTACTTC. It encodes CASSRAVNIYEQYF.

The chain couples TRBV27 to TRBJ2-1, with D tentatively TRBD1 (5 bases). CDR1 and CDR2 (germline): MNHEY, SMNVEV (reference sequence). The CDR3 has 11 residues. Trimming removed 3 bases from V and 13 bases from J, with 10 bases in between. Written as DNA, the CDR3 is TGTGCCAGCAGTTTCGCAGGACATCAGTTCTTC. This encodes CASSFAGHQFF.

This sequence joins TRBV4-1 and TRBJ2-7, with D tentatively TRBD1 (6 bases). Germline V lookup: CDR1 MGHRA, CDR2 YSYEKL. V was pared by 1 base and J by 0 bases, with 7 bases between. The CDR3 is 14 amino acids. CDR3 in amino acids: CASSQGGGSYEQYF. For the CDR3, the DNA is TGCGCCAGCAGCCAAGGAGGGGGCTCCTACGAGCAGTACTTC.

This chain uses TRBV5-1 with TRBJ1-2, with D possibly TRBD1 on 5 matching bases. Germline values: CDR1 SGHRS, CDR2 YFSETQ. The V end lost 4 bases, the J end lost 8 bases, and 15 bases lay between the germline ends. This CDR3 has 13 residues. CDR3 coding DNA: TGCGCCAGCAGCCCAAGACAGCCGGCGGGCTACACCTTC. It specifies CASSPRQPAGYTF.

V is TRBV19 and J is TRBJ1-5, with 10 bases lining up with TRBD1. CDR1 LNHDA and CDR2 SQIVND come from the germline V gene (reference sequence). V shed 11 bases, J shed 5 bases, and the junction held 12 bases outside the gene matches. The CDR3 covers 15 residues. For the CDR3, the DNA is TGTGCCTCAGTCGCGCAGGACAGGGGGGATCAGCCCCAGCATTTT. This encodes CASVAQDRGDQPQHF.

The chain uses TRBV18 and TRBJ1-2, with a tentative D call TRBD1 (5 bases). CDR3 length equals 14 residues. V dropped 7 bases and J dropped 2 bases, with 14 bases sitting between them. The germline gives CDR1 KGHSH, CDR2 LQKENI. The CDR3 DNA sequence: TGTGCCAGCTACCCCGGCGGGGCCAACTATGGCTACACCTTC. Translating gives CASYPGGANYGYTF. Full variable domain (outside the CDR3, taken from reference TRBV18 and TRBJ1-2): NAGVMQNPRHLVRRRGQEARLRCSPMKGHSHVYWYRQLPEEGLKFMVYLQKENIIDESGMPKERFSAEFPKEGPSILRIQQVVRGDSAAYFCASYPGGANYGYTFGSGTRLTVV.

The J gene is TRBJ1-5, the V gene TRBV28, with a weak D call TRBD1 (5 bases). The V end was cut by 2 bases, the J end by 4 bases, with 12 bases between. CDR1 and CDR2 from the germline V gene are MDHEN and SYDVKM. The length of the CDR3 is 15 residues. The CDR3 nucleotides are TGTGCCAGCAGTTTACAGGGTGGCCTGAATCAGCCCCAGCATTTT. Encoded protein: CASSLQGGLNQPQHF.

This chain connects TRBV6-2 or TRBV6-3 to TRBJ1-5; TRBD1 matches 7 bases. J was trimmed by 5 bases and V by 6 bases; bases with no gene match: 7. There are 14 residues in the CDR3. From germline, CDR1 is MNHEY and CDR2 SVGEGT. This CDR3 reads CASSDDRDYQPQHF. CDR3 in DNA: TGTGCCAGCAGCGACGACAGGGACTATCAGCCCCAGCATTTT.

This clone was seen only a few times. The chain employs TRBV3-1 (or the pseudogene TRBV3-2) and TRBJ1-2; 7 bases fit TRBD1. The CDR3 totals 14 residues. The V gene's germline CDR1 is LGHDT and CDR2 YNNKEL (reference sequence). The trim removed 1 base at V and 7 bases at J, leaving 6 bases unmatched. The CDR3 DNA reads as TGTGCCAGCAGCCAAGGCCGACAGGGCACTGGCTACACCTTC. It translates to CASSQGRQGTGYTF.

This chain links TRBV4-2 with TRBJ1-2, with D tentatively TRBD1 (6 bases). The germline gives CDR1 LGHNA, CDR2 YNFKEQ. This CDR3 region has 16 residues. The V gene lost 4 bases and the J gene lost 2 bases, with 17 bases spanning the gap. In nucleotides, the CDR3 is TGTGCCAGCAGCCGTGCCAGGGGTTCCGGAAACTATGGCTACACCTTC. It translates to CASSRARGSGNYGYTF.

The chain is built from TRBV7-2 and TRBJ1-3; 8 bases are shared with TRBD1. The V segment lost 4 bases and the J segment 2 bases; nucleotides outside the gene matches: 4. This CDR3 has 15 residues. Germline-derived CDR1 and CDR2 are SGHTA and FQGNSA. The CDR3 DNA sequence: TGTGCCAGCAGCTCTAGACAGGGGCCTGGAAACACCATATATTTT. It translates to CASSSRQGPGNTIYF. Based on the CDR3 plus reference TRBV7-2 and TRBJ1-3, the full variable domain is GAGVSQSPSNKVTEKGKDVELRCDPISGHTALYWYRQSLGQGLEFLIYFQGNSAPDKSGLPSDRFSAERTGGSVSTLTIQRTQQEDSAVYLCASSSRQGPGNTIYFGEGSWLTVV.

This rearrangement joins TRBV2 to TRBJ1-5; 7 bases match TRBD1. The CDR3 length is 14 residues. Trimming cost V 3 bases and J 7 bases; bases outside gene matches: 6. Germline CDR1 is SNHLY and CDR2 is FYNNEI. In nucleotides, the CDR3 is TGTGCCAGCAGTGAGGGCAGGGGACAGCAGCCCCAGCATTTT. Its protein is CASSEGRGQQPQHF.

CDR3 sequence: CASSLGQTNTGELFF. The CDR3 DNA reads as TGCGCCAGCAGCTTGGGACAGACGAACACCGGGGAGCTGTTTTTT. The rearrangement joins TRBV5-1 to TRBJ2-2; D is perhaps TRBD1 (5 bases). Trimming shortened V by 0 bases and J by 0 bases, and 6 bases separated the two germline ends. CDR3 size: 15 residues. The germline V gene has CDR1 SGHRS and CDR2 YFSETQ.

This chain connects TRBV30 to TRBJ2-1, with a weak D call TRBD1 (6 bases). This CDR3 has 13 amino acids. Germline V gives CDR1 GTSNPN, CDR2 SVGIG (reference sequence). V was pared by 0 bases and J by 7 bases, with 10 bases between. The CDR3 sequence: CAWSVGRGNEQFF. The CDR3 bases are TGTGCCTGGAGTGTCGGCAGGGGAAATGAGCAGTTCTTC.

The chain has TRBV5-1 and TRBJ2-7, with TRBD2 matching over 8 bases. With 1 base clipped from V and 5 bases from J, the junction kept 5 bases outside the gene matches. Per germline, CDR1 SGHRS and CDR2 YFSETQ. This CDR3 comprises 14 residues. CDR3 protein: CASSLNGGANEQYF. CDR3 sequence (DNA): TGCGCCAGCAGCTTGAACGGGGGGGCCAACGAGCAGTACTTC.